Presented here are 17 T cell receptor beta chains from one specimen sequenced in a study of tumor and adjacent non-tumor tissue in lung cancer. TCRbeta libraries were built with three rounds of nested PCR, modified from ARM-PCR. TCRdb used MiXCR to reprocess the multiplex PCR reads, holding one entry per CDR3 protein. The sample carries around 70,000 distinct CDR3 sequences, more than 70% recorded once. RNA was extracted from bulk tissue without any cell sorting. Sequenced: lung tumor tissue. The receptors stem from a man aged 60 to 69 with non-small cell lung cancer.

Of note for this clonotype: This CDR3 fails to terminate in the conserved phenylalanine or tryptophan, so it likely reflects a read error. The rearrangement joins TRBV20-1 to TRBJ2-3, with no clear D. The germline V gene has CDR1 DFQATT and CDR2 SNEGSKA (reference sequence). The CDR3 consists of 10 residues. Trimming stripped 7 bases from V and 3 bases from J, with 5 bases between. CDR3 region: CSVLTDTQYY. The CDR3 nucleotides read TGCAGTGTGTTGACAGATACGCAGTATTAT.

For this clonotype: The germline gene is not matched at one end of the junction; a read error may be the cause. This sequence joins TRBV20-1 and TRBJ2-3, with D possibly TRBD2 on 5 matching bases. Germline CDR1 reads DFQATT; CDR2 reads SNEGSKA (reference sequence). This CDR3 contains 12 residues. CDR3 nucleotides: TGCAATGCTACCGCTAGCACAGATACGCAATATTTT. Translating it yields CNATASTDTQYF.

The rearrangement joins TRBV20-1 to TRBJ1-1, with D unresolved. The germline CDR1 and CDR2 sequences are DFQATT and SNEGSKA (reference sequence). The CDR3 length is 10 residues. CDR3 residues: CITRDRVAFF. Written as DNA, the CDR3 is TGCATTACTAGAGACCGGGTAGCTTTCTTT.

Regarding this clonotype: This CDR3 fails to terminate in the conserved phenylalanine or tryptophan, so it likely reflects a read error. Here the CDR3 reads CSARSRGSTDTQYV. Here the CDR3 DNA reads TGCAGTGCTAGATCTAGGGGGAGCACCGATACGCAGTATGTT. The chain employs TRBV20-1 and TRBJ2-3; a weak D match, TRBD1 (6 bases). CDR1 and CDR2 from the germline V gene are DFQATT and SNEGSKA (reference sequence). This CDR3 is 14 amino acids long.

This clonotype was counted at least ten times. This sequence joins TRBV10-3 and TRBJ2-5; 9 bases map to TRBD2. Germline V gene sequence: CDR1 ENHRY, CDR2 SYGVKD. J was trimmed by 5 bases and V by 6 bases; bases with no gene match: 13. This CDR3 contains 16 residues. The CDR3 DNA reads TGTGCCATCAGCGCAACCGGGACTAGCCGCGACGAGACCCAGTACTTC. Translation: CAISATGTSRDETQYF.

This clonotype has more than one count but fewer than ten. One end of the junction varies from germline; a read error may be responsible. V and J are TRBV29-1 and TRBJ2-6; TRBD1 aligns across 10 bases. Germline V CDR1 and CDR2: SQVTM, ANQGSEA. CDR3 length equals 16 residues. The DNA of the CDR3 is TGTAGCGTTGACAGGGGGCGAGGGTCCTGGGGCAACGTCCTGACTTTC. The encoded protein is CSVDRGRGSWGNVLTF.

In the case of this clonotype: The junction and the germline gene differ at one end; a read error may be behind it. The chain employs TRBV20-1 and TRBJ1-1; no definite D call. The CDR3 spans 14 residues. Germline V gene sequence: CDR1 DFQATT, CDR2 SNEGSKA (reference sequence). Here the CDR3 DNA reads TGCAGTGGTAGAGACGGGCGAGGTACAACTGAAACTTTCTTT. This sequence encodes CSGRDGRGTTETFF.

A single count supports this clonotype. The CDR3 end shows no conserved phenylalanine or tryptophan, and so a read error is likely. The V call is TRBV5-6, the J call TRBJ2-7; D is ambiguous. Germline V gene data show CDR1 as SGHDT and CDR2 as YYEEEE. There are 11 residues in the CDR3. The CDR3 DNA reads TGTGCCAGCAGTTTGGACCTTGAGCAGTACATC. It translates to CASSLDLEQYI.

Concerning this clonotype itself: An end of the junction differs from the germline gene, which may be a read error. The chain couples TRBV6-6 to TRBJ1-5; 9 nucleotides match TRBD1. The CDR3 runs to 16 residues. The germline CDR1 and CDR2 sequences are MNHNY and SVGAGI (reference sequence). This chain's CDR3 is CVSSGRDRGENKHQNF. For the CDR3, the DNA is TGTGTCAGCAGTGGGAGAGACAGGGGGGAAAATAAGCACCAGAATTTT.

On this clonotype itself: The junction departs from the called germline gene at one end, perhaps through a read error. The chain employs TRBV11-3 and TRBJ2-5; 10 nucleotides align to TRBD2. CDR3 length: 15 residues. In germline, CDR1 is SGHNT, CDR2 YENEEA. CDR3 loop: CASSPGLAEEGTHYF. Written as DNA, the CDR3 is TGTGCCAGCAGCCCAGGACTAGCGGAGGAGGGGACCCACTACTTC.

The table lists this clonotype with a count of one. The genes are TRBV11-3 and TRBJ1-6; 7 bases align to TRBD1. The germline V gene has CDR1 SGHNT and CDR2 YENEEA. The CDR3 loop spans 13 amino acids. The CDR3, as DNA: TGTGTCAGGAGCCGGGACAGCCTTTCACCCCTCCACTTT. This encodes CVRSRDSLSPLHF.

CDR3 DNA: TGTGCCAGCAGGATGATCCCCACAGGAAGCCAAGAGACCCAGTACTTC. Protein: CASRMIPTGSQETQYF. The V gene is TRBV6-1, the J gene TRBJ2-5; D is perhaps TRBD1 (5 bases). V lost 6 bases to trimming and J lost 1 base, with 18 bases between them. Germline CDR1 MNHNS, CDR2 SASEGT. The CDR3 extends over 16 amino acids.

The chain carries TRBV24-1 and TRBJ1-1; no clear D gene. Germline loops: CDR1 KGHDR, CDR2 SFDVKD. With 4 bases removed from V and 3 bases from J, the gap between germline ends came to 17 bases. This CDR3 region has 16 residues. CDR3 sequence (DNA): TGTGCCACCAGTGAAACCCGAAGACCGCTGTACACTGAAGCTTTCTTT. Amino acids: CATSETRRPLYTEAFF.

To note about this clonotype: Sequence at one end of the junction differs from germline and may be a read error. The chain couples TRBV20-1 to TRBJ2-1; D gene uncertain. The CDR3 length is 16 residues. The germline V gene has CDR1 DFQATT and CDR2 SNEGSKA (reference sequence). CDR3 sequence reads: CSAGDRVLPWYDEQFF. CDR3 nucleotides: TGCAGTGCTGGAGATCGCGTCTTGCCCTGGTACGATGAGCAGTTCTTC.

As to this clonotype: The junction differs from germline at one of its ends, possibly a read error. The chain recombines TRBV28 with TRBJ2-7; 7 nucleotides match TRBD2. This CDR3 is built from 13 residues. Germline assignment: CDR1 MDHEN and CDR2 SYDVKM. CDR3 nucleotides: TGTGCCAGCGGCCGCGGGGGAAAGGGGAAGCAGCACTTC. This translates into CASGRGGKGKQHF.

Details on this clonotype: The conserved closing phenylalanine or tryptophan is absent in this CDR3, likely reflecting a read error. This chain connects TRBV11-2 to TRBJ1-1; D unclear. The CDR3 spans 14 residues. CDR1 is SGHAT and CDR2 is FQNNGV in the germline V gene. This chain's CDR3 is CASSTGPMNTEAFI. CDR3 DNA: TGTGCCAGCAGCACGGGCCCCATGAACACTGAGGCTTTCATT.

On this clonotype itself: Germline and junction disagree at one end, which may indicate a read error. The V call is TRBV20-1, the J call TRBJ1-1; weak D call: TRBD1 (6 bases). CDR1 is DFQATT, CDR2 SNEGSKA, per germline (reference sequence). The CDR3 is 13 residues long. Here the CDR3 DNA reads TGTAGTGCCAAACAGGGATTGAACACTGAAGTTTTCTTT. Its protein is CSAKQGLNTEVFF.